This TCR beta chain was recorded in a study of sequential checkpoint blockade in melanoma. Overall study: First-line arms were nivolumab then ipilimumab, or the reverse, randomized 1:1. After both sequences, patients received maintenance nivolumab.

TCRdb's copy holds only in-frame clones and misses some; the assay was immunoSEQ multiplex PCR. This table holds about 5,700 clones, 70% to 90% found once. The treatment here: randomized to nivolumab then ipilimumab (arm A) or the reverse (arm B). Patients had received no earlier DNA-damaging chemotherapy. From thawed PBMCs, live CD3+CD8+ cells negative for CD19 and CD56 were sorted. Sequencing was performed on CD8+ T cells sorted from blood (inferred from file names), taken from a patient given nivolumab and ipilimumab in sequence. The source is a human donor with melanoma.

In DNA form, the CDR3 reads TGTGCCAGCAGTTATGGGCTCCAGGCCGGGGAGCTGTTTTTT. Its protein product is CASSYGLQAGELFF. The gene calls are TRBV6-5 and TRBJ2-2; D gene unclear. CDR1 is MNHEY and CDR2 is SVGAGI in the germline V gene. This CDR3 spans 14 amino acids. The V gene lost 3 bases and the J gene lost 6 bases, with 11 bases spanning the gap.